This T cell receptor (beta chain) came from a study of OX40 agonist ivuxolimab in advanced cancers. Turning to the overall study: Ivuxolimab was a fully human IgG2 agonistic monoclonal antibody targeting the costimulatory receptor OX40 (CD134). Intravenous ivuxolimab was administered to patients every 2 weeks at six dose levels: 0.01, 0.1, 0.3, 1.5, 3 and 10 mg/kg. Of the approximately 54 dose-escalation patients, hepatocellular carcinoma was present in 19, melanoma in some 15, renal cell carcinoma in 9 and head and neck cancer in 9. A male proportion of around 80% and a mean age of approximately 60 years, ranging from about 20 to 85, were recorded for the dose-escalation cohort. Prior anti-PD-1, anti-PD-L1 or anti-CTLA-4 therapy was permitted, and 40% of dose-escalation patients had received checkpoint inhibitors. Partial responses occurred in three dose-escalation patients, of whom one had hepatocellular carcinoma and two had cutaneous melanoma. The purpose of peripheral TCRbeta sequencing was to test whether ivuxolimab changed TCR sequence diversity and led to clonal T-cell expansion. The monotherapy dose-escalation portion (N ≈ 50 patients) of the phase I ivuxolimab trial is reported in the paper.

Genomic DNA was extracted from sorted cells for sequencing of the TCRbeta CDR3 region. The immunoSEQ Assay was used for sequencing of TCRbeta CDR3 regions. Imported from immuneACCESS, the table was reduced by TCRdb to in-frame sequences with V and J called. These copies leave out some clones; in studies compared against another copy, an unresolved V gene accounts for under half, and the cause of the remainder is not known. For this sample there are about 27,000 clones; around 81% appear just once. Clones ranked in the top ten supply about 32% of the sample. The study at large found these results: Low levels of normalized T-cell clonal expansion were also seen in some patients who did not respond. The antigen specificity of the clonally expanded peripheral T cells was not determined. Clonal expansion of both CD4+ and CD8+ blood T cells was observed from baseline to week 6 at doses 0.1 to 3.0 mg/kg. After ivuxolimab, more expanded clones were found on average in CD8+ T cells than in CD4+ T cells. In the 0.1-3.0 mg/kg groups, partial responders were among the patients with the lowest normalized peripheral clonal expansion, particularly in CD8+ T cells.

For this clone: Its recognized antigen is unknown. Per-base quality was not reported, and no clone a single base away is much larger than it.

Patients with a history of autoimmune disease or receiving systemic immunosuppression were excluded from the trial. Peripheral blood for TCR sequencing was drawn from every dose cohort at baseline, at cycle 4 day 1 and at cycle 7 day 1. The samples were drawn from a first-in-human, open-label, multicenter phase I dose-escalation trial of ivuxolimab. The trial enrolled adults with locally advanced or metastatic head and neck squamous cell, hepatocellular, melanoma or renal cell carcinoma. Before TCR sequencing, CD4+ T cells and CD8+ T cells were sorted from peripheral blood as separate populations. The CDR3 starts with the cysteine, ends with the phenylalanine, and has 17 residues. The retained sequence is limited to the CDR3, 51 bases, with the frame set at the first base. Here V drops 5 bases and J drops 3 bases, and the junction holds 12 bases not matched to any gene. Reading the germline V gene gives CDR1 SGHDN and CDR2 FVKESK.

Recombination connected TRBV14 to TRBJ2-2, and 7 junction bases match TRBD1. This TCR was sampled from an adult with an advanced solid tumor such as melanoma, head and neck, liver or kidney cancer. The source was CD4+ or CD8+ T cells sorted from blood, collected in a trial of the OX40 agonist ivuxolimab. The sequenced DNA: TGTGCCAGCAGCTCAAGGTGGGACAGAAGAGACACCGGGGAGCTGTTTTTT. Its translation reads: CASSSRWDRRDTGELFF.